A single sample is the source of the 20 T cell receptor beta chains below, sequenced in a study of T-cell memory formation after mild COVID-19. TCRdb re-analysed the 5' RACE reads in MiXCR, keeping a single row per CDR3 protein. The sample records approximately 340,000 distinct CDR3 sequences, 10% to 15% being singletons. The sequenced material came from PBMCs or a T cell subset sorted from them (not recorded which). The receptors were sampled from a man aged 18 to 35 who had mild COVID-19 (a few samples of this study predate the infection). Cell type and time point are not known.

In DNA, the CDR3 is TGCGCCAGCAGCCCGGACAGGCCCGAGACCCAGTACTTC. This sequence encodes CASSPDRPETQYF. The chain recombines TRBV5-1 with TRBJ2-5; 7 positions match TRBD1. This CDR3 comprises 13 residues. Germline V gene sequence: CDR1 SGHRS, CDR2 YFSETQ. J gave up 5 bases and V 4 bases, and 5 bases lay outside the gene matches.

The rearrangement links TRBV4-1 to TRBJ2-1, with 10 bases aligning to TRBD2. The germline V gene has CDR1 MGHRA and CDR2 YSYEKL. The V segment lost 4 bases and the J segment 8 bases; nucleotides outside the gene matches: 8. The CDR3 length is 15 residues. CDR3 DNA sequence: TGCGCCAGCAGCCTCCAAGCGGGGGGGCCGGATGAGCAGTTCTTC. It encodes CASSLQAGGPDEQFF.

This clonotype was seen a handful of times. The rearrangement joins TRBV20-1 to TRBJ2-3; a weak D match, TRBD2 (5 bases). V was shortened by 6 bases and J by 6 bases, with 10 bases between the two germline ends. The germline CDR1 and CDR2 sequences are DFQATT and SNEGSKA (reference sequence). The CDR3 length is 11 residues. This CDR3 reads CSAPSGDTQYF. Here the CDR3 DNA reads TGCAGTGCCCCTTCGGGGGATACGCAGTATTTT.

This clonotype was detected only a few times. The chain is built from TRBV25-1 and TRBJ2-7; 9 bases agree with TRBD1. V trimming: 10 bases; J trimming: 4 bases; junction bases outside the gene matches: 5. This CDR3 region has 12 residues. Germline V gene sequence: CDR1 MGHDK, CDR2 SYGVNS. The CDR3 loop reads CATRQGEYEQYF. The CDR3 region has the DNA TGTGCCACCCGACAGGGGGAGTACGAGCAGTACTTC.

The gene calls are TRBV11-2 and TRBJ1-1; D is perhaps TRBD1 (6 bases). Germline V CDR1 and CDR2: SGHAT, FQNNGV. With 4 bases removed from V and 5 bases from J, the gap between germline ends came to 14 bases. There are 14 residues in the CDR3. CDR3 nucleotide sequence: TGTGCCAGCAGCTCCAGGATCCAGGGGACTGAAGCTTTCTTT. The encoded protein is CASSSRIQGTEAFF.

A few counts support this clonotype. The chain links TRBV28 to TRBJ1-2; D is possibly TRBD1 (6 bases). In germline, CDR1 is MDHEN, CDR2 SYDVKM. Trimming took 6 bases from V and 2 from J, leaving 10 bases between them. The CDR3 runs 13 residues. The CDR3 region is CASRPGQNYGYTF. DNA for the CDR3: TGTGCCAGCAGACCCGGACAGAACTATGGCTACACCTTC.

Many counts were recorded for this clonotype. This chain connects TRBV20-1 to TRBJ1-1; D gene unclear. The CDR3 is 12 residues long. V was shortened by 3 bases and J by 8 bases, with 13 bases between the two germline ends. From germline, CDR1 is DFQATT and CDR2 SNEGSKA (reference sequence). In DNA form, the CDR3 reads TGCAGTGCTAGCTGGGCTCCAACCGAAGCTTTCTTT. Translation: CSASWAPTEAFF.

The chain joins TRBV5-1 to TRBJ2-5; either TRBD1 or TRBD2 may fit D (6 bases each). This CDR3 contains 14 residues. Trimming pared 2 bases from V and 3 bases from J, leaving 11 bases between. Germline V gene lookup returns CDR1 SGHRS and CDR2 YFSETQ. CDR3 residues: CASSFGGGEETQYF. In DNA form, the CDR3 reads TGCGCCAGCAGCTTCGGAGGGGGAGAAGAGACCCAGTACTTC. The whole variable domain, filled in from reference TRBV5-1 and TRBJ2-5, reads KAGVTQTPRYLIKTRGQQVTLSCSPISGHRSVSWYQQTPGQGLQFLFEYFSETQRNKGNFPGRFSGRQFSNSRSEMNVSTLELGDSALYLCASSFGGGEETQYFGPGTRLLVL.

This clonotype was detected many times. The chain is built from TRBV7-2 and TRBJ2-3; D gene ambiguous. Germline lookup yields CDR1 SGHTA and CDR2 FQGNSA. The CDR3 is made up of 13 amino acids. Trimming removed 4 bases at V and 1 base at J, with 6 bases between. The CDR3 nucleotides are TGTGCCAGCAGCTCGGTCGGCACAGATACGCAGTATTTT. It codes for CASSSVGTDTQYF.

This clonotype appeared many times. This rearrangement joins TRBV7-2 to TRBJ2-5; D is possibly TRBD1 (6 bases). The CDR3 runs to 14 residues. Trimming took 4 bases from V and 3 from J, leaving 12 bases between them. Germline CDR1 SGHTA, CDR2 FQGNSA. This CDR3 reads CASSSLPGEETQYF. The CDR3 DNA reads as TGTGCCAGCAGCTCCCTGCCAGGGGAAGAGACCCAGTACTTC.

The V call is TRBV4-3, the J call TRBJ2-1; the D is unclear. This CDR3 spans 14 amino acids. CDR1 is LGHNA, CDR2 YSLEER, per germline. V was pared by 0 bases and J by 6 bases, with 9 bases between. The CDR3 bases are TGCGCCAGCAGCCAAGAGGTCCCAGGCAATGAGCAGTTCTTC. Protein product: CASSQEVPGNEQFF.

The J gene is TRBJ2-1, the V gene TRBV7-2; D is uncertain. This CDR3 region has 16 residues. In germline, CDR1 is SGHTA, CDR2 FQGNSA. V dropped 1 base and J dropped 2 bases, with 12 bases sitting between them. This CDR3 reads CASSLDYSSPYNEQFF. DNA for the CDR3: TGTGCCAGCAGCTTAGATTACAGCAGTCCCTACAATGAGCAGTTCTTC.

This clonotype has ten or more counts. The chain has TRBV7-6 and TRBJ1-4; possibly TRBD1 for D (6 bases). With 2 bases removed from V and 3 bases from J, the gap between germline ends came to 16 bases. There are 17 residues in the CDR3. Germline V gene lookup returns CDR1 SGHVS and CDR2 FNYEAQ. The CDR3, as DNA: TGTGCCAGCAGCTTATACTCAGGACAGAACCCTAATGAAAAACTGTTTTTT. The encoded protein is CASSLYSGQNPNEKLFF.

CDR3 in DNA: TGTGCCAGCAGCGTAGACAGGGGGACGAACACCGGGGAGCTGTTTTTT. This sequence encodes CASSVDRGTNTGELFF. The V call is TRBV9, the J call TRBJ2-2, with 8 positions matching TRBD1. J was trimmed by 0 bases and V by 0 bases; bases with no gene match: 1. The CDR3 runs to 16 residues. The germline gives CDR1 SGDLS, CDR2 YYNGEE.

The chain carries TRBV6-2 or TRBV6-3 and TRBJ2-7; D is unclear. Trimming took 1 base from V and 7 from J, leaving 14 bases between them. CDR3 length equals 14 residues. Germline V lookup: CDR1 MNHEY, CDR2 SVGEGT. The CDR3 DNA sequence: TGTGCCAGCAGTTACTTACGGCTGTCAGATGAGCAGTACGTC. Its translation is CASSYLRLSDEQYV.

This clonotype was seen more than once but under ten times. This chain links TRBV6-6 with TRBJ2-1; D is perhaps TRBD2 (7 bases). The germline gives CDR1 MNHNY, CDR2 SVGAGI (reference sequence). Trimming removed 0 bases at V and 9 bases at J, with 21 bases between. CDR3 length equals 17 residues. CDR3 sequence: CASSYSWNGGLRIEQFF. In DNA, the CDR3 is TGTGCCAGCAGTTACTCGTGGAACGGGGGGCTGCGCATTGAGCAGTTCTTC.

The chain recombines TRBV19 with TRBJ2-1, with D uncertain. Germline V CDR1 and CDR2: LNHDA, SQIVND (reference sequence). The germline V and J ends were trimmed by 4 bases and 6 bases, with 7 bases remaining between them. The CDR3 has 12 amino acids. Here the CDR3 reads CASSTWGNEQFF. The CDR3 DNA sequence: TGTGCCAGTAGTACGTGGGGCAATGAGCAGTTCTTC.

The CDR3 spells CASSLGQSHYGYTF. Here the CDR3 DNA reads TGCGCCAGCAGCTTGGGTCAGTCCCACTATGGCTACACCTTC. The chain employs TRBV5-1 and TRBJ1-2; unclear D gene. The germline CDR1 and CDR2 sequences are SGHRS and YFSETQ. V lost 0 bases and J 3 bases, leaving 9 bases between the germline ends. The CDR3 consists of 14 residues.

This clonotype was picked up many times. The rearrangement joins TRBV20-1 to TRBJ2-4; D is possibly TRBD2 (5 bases). CDR3 length equals 14 residues. Germline V gene sequence: CDR1 DFQATT, CDR2 SNEGSKA (reference sequence). V was shortened by 3 bases and J by 3 bases, with 12 bases between the two germline ends. The CDR3 spells CSARNGKSKNIQYF. The CDR3 DNA sequence: TGCAGTGCTAGGAACGGGAAGAGCAAAAACATTCAGTACTTC.

The chain employs TRBV7-9 and TRBJ2-6; D uncertain. Germline values: CDR1 SEHNR, CDR2 FQNEAQ (reference sequence). CDR3 length equals 14 residues. V was clipped by 7 bases and J by 0 bases, with 7 bases between them. This CDR3 is CASIRISGANVLTF. The CDR3 DNA reads as TGTGCCAGCATACGGATCTCTGGGGCCAACGTCCTGACTTTC.